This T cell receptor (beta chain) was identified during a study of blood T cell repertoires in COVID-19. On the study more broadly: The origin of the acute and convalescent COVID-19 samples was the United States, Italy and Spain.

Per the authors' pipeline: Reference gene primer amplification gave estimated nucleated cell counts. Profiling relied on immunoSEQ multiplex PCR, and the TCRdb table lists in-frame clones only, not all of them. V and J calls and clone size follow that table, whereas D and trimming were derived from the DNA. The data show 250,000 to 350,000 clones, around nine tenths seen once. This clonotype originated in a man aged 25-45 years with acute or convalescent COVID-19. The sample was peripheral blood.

The CDR3 DNA sequence: TGTGCCAGTAGATCAGGTCCCACGGCCTCTGGAAACACCATATATTTT. Its protein product is CASRSGPTASGNTIYF. The genes are TRBV19 and TRBJ1-3; D remains unclear. Trimming removed 6 bases from V and 0 bases from J, with 15 bases in between. Germline V lookup: CDR1 LNHDA, CDR2 SQIVND (reference sequence). The CDR3 has 16 amino acids.